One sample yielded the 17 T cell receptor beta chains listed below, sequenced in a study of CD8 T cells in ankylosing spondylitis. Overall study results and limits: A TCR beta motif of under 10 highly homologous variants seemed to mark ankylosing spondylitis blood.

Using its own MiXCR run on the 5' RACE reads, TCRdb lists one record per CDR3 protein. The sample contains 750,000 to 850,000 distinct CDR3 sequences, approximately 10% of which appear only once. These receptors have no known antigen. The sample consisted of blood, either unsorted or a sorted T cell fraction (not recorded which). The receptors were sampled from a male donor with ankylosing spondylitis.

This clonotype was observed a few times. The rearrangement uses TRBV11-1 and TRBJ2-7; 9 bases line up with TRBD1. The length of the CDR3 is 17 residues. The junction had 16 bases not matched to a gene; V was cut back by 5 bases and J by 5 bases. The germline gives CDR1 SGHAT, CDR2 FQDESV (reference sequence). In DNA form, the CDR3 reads TGTGCCAGCAGCACACGCAGATGGGACAGGGAGCACGACGAGCAGTACTTC. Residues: CASSTRRWDREHDEQYF.

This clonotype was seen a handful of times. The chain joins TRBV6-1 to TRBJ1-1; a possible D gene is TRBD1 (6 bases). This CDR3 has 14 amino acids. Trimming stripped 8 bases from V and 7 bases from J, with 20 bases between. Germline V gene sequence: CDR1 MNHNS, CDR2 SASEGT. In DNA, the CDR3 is TGTGCCAGCGCCTATCAGGGGTTTTATGGTGAAGCTTTCTTT. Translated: CASAYQGFYGEAFF.

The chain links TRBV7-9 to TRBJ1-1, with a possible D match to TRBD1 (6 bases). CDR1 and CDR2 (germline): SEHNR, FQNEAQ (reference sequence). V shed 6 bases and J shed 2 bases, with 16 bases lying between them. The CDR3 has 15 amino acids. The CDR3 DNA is TGTGCCAGCAGGCCCCAGGGGACAATCAACACTGAAGCTTTCTTT. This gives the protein CASRPQGTINTEAFF.

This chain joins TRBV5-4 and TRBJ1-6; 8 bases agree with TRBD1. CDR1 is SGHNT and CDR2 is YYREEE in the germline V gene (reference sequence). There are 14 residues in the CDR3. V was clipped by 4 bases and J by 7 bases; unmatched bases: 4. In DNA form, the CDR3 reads TGTGCCAGCAGCGAAGACAGGGGAAATTCACCCCTCCACTTT. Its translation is CASSEDRGNSPLHF. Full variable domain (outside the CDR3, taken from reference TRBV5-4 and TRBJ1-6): ETGVTQSPTHLIKTRGQQVTLRCSSQSGHNTVSWYQQALGQGPQFIFQYYREEENGRGNFPPRFSGLQFPNYSSELNVNALELDDSALYLCASSEDRGNSPLHFGNGTRLTVT.

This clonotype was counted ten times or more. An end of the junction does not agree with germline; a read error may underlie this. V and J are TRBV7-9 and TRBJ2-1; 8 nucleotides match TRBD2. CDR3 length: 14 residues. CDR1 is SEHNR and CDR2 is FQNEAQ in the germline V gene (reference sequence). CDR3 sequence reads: CASSLVGREAIRLF. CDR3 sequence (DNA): TGTGCCAGCAGCTTGGTGGGGCGGGAGGCCATTCGGCTCTTC.

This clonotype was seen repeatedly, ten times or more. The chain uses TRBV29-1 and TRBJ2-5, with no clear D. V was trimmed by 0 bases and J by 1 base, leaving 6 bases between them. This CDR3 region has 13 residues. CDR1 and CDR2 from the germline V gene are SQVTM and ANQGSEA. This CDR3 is CSVEERIQETQYF. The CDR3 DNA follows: TGCAGCGTTGAAGAACGGATCCAAGAGACCCAGTACTTC.

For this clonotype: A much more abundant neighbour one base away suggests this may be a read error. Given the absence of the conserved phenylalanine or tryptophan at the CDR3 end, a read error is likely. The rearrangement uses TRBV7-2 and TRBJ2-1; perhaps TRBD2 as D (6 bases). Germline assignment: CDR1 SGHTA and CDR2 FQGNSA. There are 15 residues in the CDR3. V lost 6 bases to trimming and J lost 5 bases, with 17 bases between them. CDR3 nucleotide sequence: TGTGCCAGCAGGGCGGGCGGGAACGTAAACAATGAGCAGTTCTCC. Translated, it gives CASRAGGNVNNEQFS.

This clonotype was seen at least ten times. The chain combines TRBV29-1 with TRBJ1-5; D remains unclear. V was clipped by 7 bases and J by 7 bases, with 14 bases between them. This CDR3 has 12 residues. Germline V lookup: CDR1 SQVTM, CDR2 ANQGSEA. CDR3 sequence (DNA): TGCAGCGCCGGTCCATACGGACAGCCCCAGCATTTT. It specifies CSAGPYGQPQHF.

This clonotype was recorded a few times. This CDR3 is CASSLEPRVTNTEAFF. As DNA, the CDR3 is TGTGCCAGCAGCTTAGAACCTCGGGTAACGAACACTGAAGCTTTCTTT. This sequence joins TRBV7-2 and TRBJ1-1; D unresolved. Trimming removed 1 base from V and 1 base from J, with 13 bases in between. Germline loops: CDR1 SGHTA, CDR2 FQGNSA. The CDR3 has 16 residues.

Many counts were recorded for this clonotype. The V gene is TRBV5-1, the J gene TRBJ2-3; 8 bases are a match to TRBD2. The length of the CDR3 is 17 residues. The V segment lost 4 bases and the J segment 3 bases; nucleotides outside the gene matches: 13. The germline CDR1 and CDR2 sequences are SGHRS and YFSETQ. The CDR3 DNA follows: TGCGCCAGCAGCGGAAGCTGGAGCGGGGGTTTGACAGATACGCAGTATTTT. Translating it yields CASSGSWSGGLTDTQYF.

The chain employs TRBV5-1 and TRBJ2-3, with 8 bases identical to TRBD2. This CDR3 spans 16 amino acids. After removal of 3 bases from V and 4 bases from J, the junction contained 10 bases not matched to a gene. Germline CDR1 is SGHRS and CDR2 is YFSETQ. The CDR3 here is CASSSLSGNYPDTQYF. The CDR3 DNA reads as TGCGCCAGCAGCTCGCTTAGCGGGAATTATCCAGATACGCAGTATTTT.

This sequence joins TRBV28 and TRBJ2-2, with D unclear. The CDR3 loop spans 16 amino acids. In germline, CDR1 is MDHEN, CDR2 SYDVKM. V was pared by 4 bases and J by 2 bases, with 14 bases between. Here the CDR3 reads CASSSGSLVNTGELFF. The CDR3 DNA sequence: TGTGCCAGCAGTTCCGGCTCCCTCGTTAACACCGGGGAGCTGTTTTTT. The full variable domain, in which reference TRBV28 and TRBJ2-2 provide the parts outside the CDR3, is DVKVTQSSRYLVKRTGEKVFLECVQDMDHENMFWYRQDPGLGLRLIYFSYDVKMKEKGDIPEGYSVSREKKERFSLILESASTNQTSMYLCASSSGSLVNTGELFFGEGSRLTVL.

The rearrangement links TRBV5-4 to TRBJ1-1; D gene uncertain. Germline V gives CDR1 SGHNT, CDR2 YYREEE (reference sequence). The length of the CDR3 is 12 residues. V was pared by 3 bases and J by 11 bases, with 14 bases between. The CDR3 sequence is CASSSPASRAFF. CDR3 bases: TGTGCCAGCAGCTCCCCGGCTTCGCGGGCTTTCTTT.

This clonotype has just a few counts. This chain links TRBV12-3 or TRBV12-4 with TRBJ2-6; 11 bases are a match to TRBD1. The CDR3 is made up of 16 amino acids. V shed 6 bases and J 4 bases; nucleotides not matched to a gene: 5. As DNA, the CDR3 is TGTGCCAGCAGAGGACAGGGGGCAGAGGGGGCCAACGTCCTGACTTTC. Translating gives CASRGQGAEGANVLTF.

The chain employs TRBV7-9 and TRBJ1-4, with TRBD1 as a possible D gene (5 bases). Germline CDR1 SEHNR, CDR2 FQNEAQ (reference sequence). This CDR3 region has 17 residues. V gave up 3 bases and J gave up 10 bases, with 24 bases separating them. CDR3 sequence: CASSFPPGRQGGGKLFF. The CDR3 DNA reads TGTGCCAGCAGCTTCCCCCCGGGCCGGCAGGGTGGTGGAAAACTGTTTTTT.

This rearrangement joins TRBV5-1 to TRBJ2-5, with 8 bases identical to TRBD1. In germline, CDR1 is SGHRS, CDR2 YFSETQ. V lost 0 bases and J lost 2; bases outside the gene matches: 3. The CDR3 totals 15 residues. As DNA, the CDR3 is TGCGCCAGCAGCTTGGGGACAGGGCGGCAAGAGACCCAGTACTTC. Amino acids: CASSLGTGRQETQYF.

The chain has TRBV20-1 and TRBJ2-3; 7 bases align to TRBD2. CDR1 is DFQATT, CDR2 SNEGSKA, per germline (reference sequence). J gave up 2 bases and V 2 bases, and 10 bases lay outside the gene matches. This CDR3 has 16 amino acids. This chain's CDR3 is CSARPPPAGPTDTQYF. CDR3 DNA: TGCAGTGCTAGACCCCCGCCAGCGGGACCCACAGATACGCAGTATTTT.